One sample yielded the 2 T cell receptor beta chains listed below, sequenced in a study of Graves' ophthalmopathy and Graves' hyperthyroidism (dated by TCRdb to the late 2010s). For sequencing, an Illumina HiSeq 2000 was employed. For repertoire sequencing, the TCR beta CDR3 regions were amplified from RNA transcripts. HTBI primers and the Qiagen OneStep RT-PCR kit were used in a first-round RT-PCR, which was followed by a second-round multiplex PCR, size selection and purification. TCRdb applied fastp at Q25 and MiXCR to the public reads, then kept only in-frame beta chains. Each record represents a unique CDR3 protein, reported with the most common genes and DNA among its rows. For this sample there are some 160,000 distinct CDR3 sequences; roughly two fifths appear just once. The leading ten clones occupy 8% to 9% of the sample. Input material: peripheral blood. These receptors were obtained from a man aged 30-40 years with Graves' ophthalmopathy. Donor details come from another sample of the same person, matched by shared clones.

This clonotype was picked up many times. The chain joins TRBV6-1 to TRBJ1-1; 9 bases match TRBD1. CDR3 length: 14 residues. Germline CDR1 MNHNS, CDR2 SASEGT. V dropped 7 bases and J dropped 1; count of bases not matched to a gene: 4. CDR3 in amino acids: CASTRTGENTEAFF. For the CDR3, the DNA is TGTGCCAGCACCCGGACAGGGGAGAACACTGAAGCTTTCTTT.

The chain has TRBV5-6 and TRBJ2-7; 7 positions match TRBD1. V lost 2 bases and J lost 0; bases outside the gene matches: 11. The V gene's germline CDR1 is SGHDT and CDR2 YYEEEE. The CDR3 sequence is 17 residues long. CDR3 amino acids: CASSLLTGTESSYEQYF. The CDR3 region has the DNA TGTGCCAGCAGCTTATTAACCGGGACAGAGAGCTCCTACGAGCAGTACTTC.